The 25 T cell receptor beta chains listed next were all sequenced from one sample in a study of shared clonotypes between healthy human individuals. Naive CD8 populations comprised CD45RO-negative cells positively selected for CCR7, excluding terminally differentiated effector memory CD45RA+ cells. The assay was immunoSEQ multiplex PCR, and TCRdb's table has in-frame clones only and misses some. The data hold about 1,800,000 clones, with approximately 95% observed a single time. Material for sequencing was naive CD8+ T cells sorted from blood. The receptors derive from a man aged 18 to 30 in good health.

V is TRBV5-5 and J is TRBJ1-4, with D unresolved. Germline-derived CDR1 and CDR2 are SGHKS and YYEKEE (reference sequence). The CDR3 consists of 15 residues. V lost 1 base and J 0 bases, leaving 7 bases between the germline ends. The CDR3 region has the DNA TGTGCCAGCAGCTTGTACCGGTCAACTAATGAAAAACTGTTTTTT. This sequence encodes CASSLYRSTNEKLFF.

J is TRBJ2-7 and V is TRBV27, with D possibly matching TRBD2 (6 bases). CDR3 length: 14 amino acids. Germline V lookup: CDR1 MNHEY, CDR2 SMNVEV (reference sequence). V dropped 2 bases and J dropped 4 bases, with 12 bases sitting between them. The CDR3 region has the DNA TGTGCCAGCAGTTTAGAGGCAGGGAGGTACGAGCAGTACTTC. The encoded protein is CASSLEAGRYEQYF.

This chain links TRBV9 with TRBJ1-2; weak D call: TRBD1 (5 bases). V was clipped by 4 bases and J by 3 bases, with 10 bases between them. The CDR3 covers 13 residues. Germline V gives CDR1 SGDLS, CDR2 YYNGEE. CDR3 amino acids: CASSPGGDYGYTF. DNA of the CDR3: TGTGCCAGCAGCCCCGGGGGGGACTATGGCTACACCTTC.

The chain combines TRBV30 with TRBJ2-3; tentatively, D is TRBD2 (7 bases). V was shortened by 2 bases and J by 1 base, with 10 bases between the two germline ends. The CDR3 contains 14 residues. CDR1 and CDR2 (germline): GTSNPN, SVGIG (reference sequence). This CDR3 reads CAWSRGAGTDTQYF. Written as DNA, the CDR3 is TGTGCCTGGAGTCGGGGGGCTGGCACAGATACGCAGTATTTT.

The genes are TRBV30 and TRBJ2-7, with 7 bases that match TRBD1. CDR1 GTSNPN and CDR2 SVGIG come from the germline V gene (reference sequence). The CDR3 length is 12 residues. The V segment lost 5 bases and the J segment 3 bases; nucleotides outside the gene matches: 4. CDR3: CAWAPGGYEQYF. Written as DNA, the CDR3 is TGTGCCTGGGCCCCAGGGGGCTACGAGCAGTACTTC.

V gene TRBV6-6 combines with J gene TRBJ2-3, with 7 bases that match TRBD1. V dropped 5 bases and J dropped 4; count of bases not matched to a gene: 9. Germline loops: CDR1 MNHNY, CDR2 SVGAGI (reference sequence). CDR3 length equals 15 residues. The CDR3 spells CASSPPTGIPDTQYF. The CDR3, as DNA: TGTGCCAGCAGTCCTCCGACAGGGATACCAGATACGCAGTATTTT.

The rearrangement links TRBV7-9 to TRBJ2-1; 7 bases agree with TRBD2. In germline, CDR1 is SEHNR, CDR2 FQNEAQ (reference sequence). V trimming: 1 base; J trimming: 7 bases; junction bases outside the gene matches: 7. This CDR3 is built from 15 residues. DNA of the CDR3: TGTGCCAGCAGCTTAGTACTAGCGCCCGAGAATGAGCAGTTCTTC. Residues: CASSLVLAPENEQFF. The whole variable domain, filled in from reference TRBV7-9 and TRBJ2-1, reads DTGVSQNPRHKITKRGQNVTFRCDPISEHNRLYWYRQTLGQGPEFLTYFQNEAQLEKSRLLSDRFSAERPKGSFSTLEIQRTEQGDSAMYLCASSLVLAPENEQFFGPGTRLTVL.

Here the CDR3 reads CASSPWGVADTQYF. The DNA of the CDR3 is TGTGCCAGCAGCCCCTGGGGGGTGGCAGATACGCAGTATTTT. V usage is TRBV9 and J usage is TRBJ2-3, with a possible D match to TRBD2 (6 bases). The germline gives CDR1 SGDLS, CDR2 YYNGEE. This CDR3 is built from 14 residues. Trimming stripped 4 bases from V and 4 bases from J, with 13 bases between. The full variable domain, with the rest looked up from reference TRBV9 and TRBJ2-3, is DSGVTQTPKHLITATGQRVTLRCSPRSGDLSVYWYQQSLDQGLQFLIQYYNGEERAKGNILERFSAQQFPDLHSELNLSSLELGDSALYFCASSPWGVADTQYFGPGTRLTVL.

V is TRBV21-1 and J is TRBJ2-7; TRBD1 was called by the table and not checked on the DNA. TRBV21-1 is termed a pseudogene. This CDR3 has 16 residues. CDR3 amino acids: CASSKVLGHLIHEQYF. CDR3 DNA sequence: TGTGCCAGCAGCAAAGTTCTGGGACATCTAATACACGAGCAGTACTTC.

The chain combines TRBV11-2 with TRBJ2-7; no firm D call. V shed 4 bases and J shed 0 bases, with 13 bases lying between them. There are 15 residues in the CDR3. Germline V gene data show CDR1 as SGHAT and CDR2 as FQNNGV. The CDR3 nucleotides are TGTGCCAGCAGCTGGGGTGAACCGGGCTCCTACGAGCAGTACTTC. It encodes CASSWGEPGSYEQYF.

In the case of this clone: Other DNA sequences within the sample encode an identical CDR3. The genes are TRBV27 and TRBJ1-1; D is uncertain. Looked up from germline, CDR1 is MNHEY and CDR2 is SMNVEV (reference sequence). V dropped 3 bases and J dropped 0 bases, with 5 bases sitting between them. This CDR3 region has 13 residues. CDR3 bases: TGTGCCAGCAGTTTCAACATGAACACTGAAGCTTTCTTT. This codes for CASSFNMNTEAFF.

The V call is TRBV6-5, the J call TRBJ1-2; D is undetermined. The CDR3 runs to 13 residues. Trimming took off 5 bases at V and 4 bases at J, with 11 bases between the two ends. Germline values: CDR1 MNHEY, CDR2 SVGAGI. As DNA, the CDR3 is TGTGCCAGCAGTATCGGGCCGCTCTATGGCTACACCTTC. Protein: CASSIGPLYGYTF.

A note on this clone: Other DNA variants within this sample encode the same CDR3. V is TRBV6-5 and J is TRBJ1-2, with D possibly being TRBD1 (5 bases). This CDR3 has 14 residues. The germline V gene has CDR1 MNHEY and CDR2 SVGAGI. Between the trimmed V and J ends, which lost 0 bases and 2 bases, there was a span of 7 bases. The CDR3 reads CASSYSGPNYGYTF. The CDR3, as DNA: TGTGCCAGCAGTTACTCGGGACCGAACTATGGCTACACCTTC.

The V and J genes are TRBV7-2 and TRBJ2-7, with D perhaps matching TRBD1 or TRBD2 (5 bases each). Trimming left V 2 bases short and J 4 bases short, with 18 bases between. This CDR3 is 16 amino acids long. CDR1 and CDR2 (germline): SGHTA, FQGNSA. As DNA, the CDR3 is TGTGCCAGCAGCTTACGGGCCGAGGGGATAGATTACGAGCAGTACTTC. Amino acids: CASSLRAEGIDYEQYF.

This chain joins TRBV9 and TRBJ2-7; D tentatively reads TRBD1 or TRBD2 (5 bases each). V was shortened by 3 bases and J by 7 bases, with 14 bases between the two germline ends. Germline V gene sequence: CDR1 SGDLS, CDR2 YYNGEE. The CDR3 has 13 residues. This CDR3 is CASSAGALGEQYF. In DNA form, the CDR3 reads TGTGCCAGCAGCGCCGGGGCCCTGGGGGAGCAGTACTTC.

About this clone itself: Different DNA sequences within this sample yield the same CDR3. This rearrangement joins TRBV13 to TRBJ1-2; D remains unclear. This CDR3 region has 14 residues. From germline, CDR1 is PRHDT and CDR2 FYEKMQ (reference sequence). Trimming removed 3 bases at V and 2 bases at J, with 10 bases between. CDR3: CASSFGTENYGYTF. The CDR3 DNA reads TGTGCCAGCAGCTTCGGCACAGAGAACTATGGCTACACCTTC.

The chain links TRBV11-2 to TRBJ2-2, with 8 bases fitting TRBD2. This CDR3 is built from 17 residues. From germline, CDR1 is SGHAT and CDR2 FQNNGV. The V and J ends lost 5 bases and 6 bases, in that order; junction bases with no gene match: 14. In DNA form, the CDR3 reads TGTGCCAGCAGCCCGCTTGCGGGGGGCCTGTTCCCCGGGGAGCTGTTTTTT. This sequence encodes CASSPLAGGLFPGELFF.

Details on this clone: This CDR3 is missing its conserved last phenylalanine or tryptophan, likely due to a read error. The DNA is left out, because the CDR3 cannot be placed on it with certainty; the CDR3 is given as TCRdb lists it. V and J are TRBV7-2 and TRBJ2-7; the table's D call, TRBD2, has no DNA check behind it. Germline V lookup: CDR1 SGHTA, CDR2 FQGNSA. With termini counted, the CDR3 has 10 amino acids. The CDR3 protein is CASSYGRAPQ.

This chain links TRBV6-5 with TRBJ2-7; D gene ambiguous. The V and J ends lost 6 bases and 6 bases respectively, with 21 bases between them. Looked up from germline, CDR1 is MNHEY and CDR2 is SVGAGI. This CDR3 comprises 15 residues. CDR3 protein: CASRPLNPTMGEQYF. The CDR3 DNA reads TGTGCCAGCAGACCTCTCAACCCCACGATGGGCGAGCAGTACTTC.

V usage is TRBV5-6 and J usage is TRBJ1-2, with 9 bases aligning to TRBD1. This CDR3 is 13 amino acids long. V was clipped by 7 bases and J by 4 bases; unmatched bases: 5. CDR1 is SGHDT and CDR2 is YYEEEE in the germline V gene. CDR3 nucleotide sequence: TGTGCCAGCGGCACAGGGGGCGGCTATGGCTACACCTTC. Amino acid sequence: CASGTGGGYGYTF.

This chain links TRBV7-9 with TRBJ2-4, with D perhaps matching TRBD1 (6 bases). The CDR3 is made up of 16 amino acids. Germline-derived CDR1 and CDR2 are SEHNR and FQNEAQ (reference sequence). V was cut by 3 bases and J by 7 bases, with 19 bases left in between. The CDR3 DNA follows: TGTGCCAGCAGCTTGGGGGCCGAGGGAACAGGGAACATTCAGTACTTC. The encoded protein is CASSLGAEGTGNIQYF.

The chain is built from TRBV7-9 and TRBJ2-1, with 10 positions matching TRBD1. After removal of 5 bases from V and 13 bases from J, the junction contained 8 bases not matched to a gene. The germline CDR1 and CDR2 sequences are SEHNR and FQNEAQ (reference sequence). The CDR3 length is 13 residues. CDR3 nucleotides: TGTGCCAGCAGCCAGGGGACAGGGGTGGCCCAGTTCTTC. Translated: CASSQGTGVAQFF.

Here the CDR3 reads CASSKERREQYF. The CDR3 DNA reads TGTGCCAGCAGCAAAGAAAGACGCGAGCAGTACTTC. The chain employs TRBV7-9 and TRBJ2-7, with D unresolved. The CDR3 has 12 residues. Germline V gene lookup returns CDR1 SEHNR and CDR2 FQNEAQ (reference sequence). The germline V and J ends were trimmed by 5 bases and 6 bases, with 11 bases remaining between them.

The CDR3 here is CASSSRARETQYF. The CDR3 bases are TGTGCCAGCAGCTCCAGGGCGAGAGAGACCCAGTACTTC. The chain carries TRBV7-6 and TRBJ2-5, with a tentative D call TRBD1 (5 bases). Trimming took 4 bases from V and 4 from J, leaving 10 bases between them. The CDR3 runs 13 residues. The germline gives CDR1 SGHVS, CDR2 FNYEAQ.

The CDR3, as DNA: TGTGCCAGCAGTCAAGGGACAGGACGCACAGATACGCAGTATTTT. Encoded protein: CASSQGTGRTDTQYF. This chain links TRBV7-6 with TRBJ2-3, with 8 bases aligning to TRBD1. Trimming cost V 6 bases and J 1 base; bases outside gene matches: 6. Germline V gene sequence: CDR1 SGHVS, CDR2 FNYEAQ. The CDR3 is 15 amino acids.